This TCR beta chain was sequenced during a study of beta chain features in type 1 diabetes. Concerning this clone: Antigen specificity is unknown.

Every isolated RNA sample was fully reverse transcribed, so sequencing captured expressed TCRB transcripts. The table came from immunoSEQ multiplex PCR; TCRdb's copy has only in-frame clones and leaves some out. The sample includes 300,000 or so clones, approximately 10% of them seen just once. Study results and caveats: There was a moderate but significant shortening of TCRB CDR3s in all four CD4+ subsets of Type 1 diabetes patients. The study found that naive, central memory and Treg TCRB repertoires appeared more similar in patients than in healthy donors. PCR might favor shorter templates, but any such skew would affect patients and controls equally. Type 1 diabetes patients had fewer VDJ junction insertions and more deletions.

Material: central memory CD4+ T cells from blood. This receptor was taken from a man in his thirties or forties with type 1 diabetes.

CDR3 protein: CASSQGLAANTGELFF. CDR3 sequence (DNA): TGCGCCAGCAGCCAAGGGCTAGCTGCGAACACCGGGGAGCTGTTTTTT. This chain links TRBV4-3 with TRBJ2-2; tentative D call: TRBD2 (5 bases). The CDR3 contains 16 residues. Trimming left V 1 base short and J 0 bases short, with 9 bases between. CDR1 and CDR2 (germline): LGHNA, YSLEER.